A selection of T cell receptor beta chains follows, all from one sample in a study of blood T cells in healthy people across ages. MiXCR, applied by TCRdb to the 5' RACE reads, yields one record per CDR3 protein. This table holds over a million distinct CDR3 sequences, around 25% found once. This sample also appeared in a second study, on T cells of mothers and their children.

The sample consisted of blood. The origin of the receptors is a girl aged 2 to 10 in good health. Each CDR3 is given with its conserved first and last residue. A D gene is named only where the DNA matches it firmly. Clone size is shown for a subset of rows, as once, few, many or a class of expanded clone.

clone_size	cdr3_length	d_call	v_call	j_call	cdr3_nt	cdr3_aa
-	15	-	TRBV27	TRBJ2-7	TGTGCCAGCAGTCCGACGGGATGGGGTTACTACGAGCAGTACTTC	CASSPTGWGYYEQYF
-	15	-	TRBV6-5	TRBJ2-5	TGTGCCAGCAGCTATCACGGTACAGGCCAAGAGACCCAGTACTTC	CASSYHGTGQETQYF
-	16	TRBD2	TRBV7-6	TRBJ2-1	TGTGCCAGCAGCTTAGGTTGGCTAGCGGGAGGGGGTGAGCAGTTCTTC	CASSLGWLAGGGEQFF
-	13	-	TRBV29-1	TRBJ1-4	TGCAGCGTTGAAGACCGACTTGATGGAAAACTGTTTTTT	CSVEDRLDGKLFF
-	14	TRBD2	TRBV7-8	TRBJ2-1	TGTGCCAGCAGCTTAAGCGGGGATTCGAATGAGCAGTTCTTC	CASSLSGDSNEQFF
few	14	-	TRBV9	TRBJ2-2	TGTGCCAGCAGCAAGGGAGGTAATGCCGGGGAGCTGTTTTTT	CASSKGGNAGELFF
few	12	-	TRBV2	TRBJ1-2	TGTGCCAGCAGTGTCTTACAACATGGCTACACCTTC	CASSVLQHGYTF
-	17	-	TRBV15	TRBJ1-2	TGTGCCACCAGCAGAGATTTCGGCCAGGGCGAGCACTATGGCTACACCTTC	CATSRDFGQGEHYGYTF
few	18	TRBD1	TRBV29-1	TRBJ1-1	TGCAGCGTTGTAGGGCCTGGGACAGGGGGGGCGGGCTACCCTGAAGCTTTCTTT	CSVVGPGTGGAGYPEAFF
-	13	-	TRBV12-3/TRBV12-4	TRBJ1-2	TGTGCCAGCAGTTTTTTCATCAGGACTGGCTACACCTTC	CASSFFIRTGYTF
-	14	-	TRBV2	TRBJ1-5	TGTGCCAGCAGCGAGAGACAGCCCAATCAGCCCCAGCATTTT	CASSERQPNQPQHF
few	17	TRBD2	TRBV29-1	TRBJ2-7	TGCAGCGTTGAAGTGGCTAGCGGGAGGGCCTACTTGGGCGAGCAGTACTTC	CSVEVASGRAYLGEQYF
few	16	-	TRBV7-6	TRBJ2-7	TGTGCCAGCAGCTTAGTAGGGGGTAGGGACGCCTACGAGCAGTACTTC	CASSLVGGRDAYEQYF
-	14	TRBD2	TRBV20-1	TRBJ2-7	TGCAGTGCTACTAGCGACCCGGGGGGCTACGAGCAGTACTTC	CSATSDPGGYEQYF
few	14	TRBD2	TRBV4-1	TRBJ2-2	TGCGCCAGCAGCCAGCGGGAGGCGGACGGGGAGCTGTTTTTT	CASSQREADGELFF
-	14	-	TRBV2	TRBJ1-3	TGTGCCAGCAGTGTCCCGGGACTGGGAAACACCATATATTTT	CASSVPGLGNTIYF
-	16	TRBD1	TRBV5-1	TRBJ1-2	TGCGCCAGCAGCTTGGCATGGGACAGAAAGGGCTATGGCTACACCTTC	CASSLAWDRKGYGYTF
-	16	TRBD2	TRBV7-2	TRBJ2-4	TGTGCCAGCAGCTTAGGGCGGGGGGAAGCCAAAAACATTCAGTACTTC	CASSLGRGEAKNIQYF